One and the same sample provided the 2 T cell receptor beta chains below, sequenced in a study of blood T cell repertoires in COVID-19. Data came from immunoSEQ multiplex PCR; TCRdb stores just in-frame clones and leaves some out. The table lists almost 100,000 clones, approximately 86% of them singletons. The specimen was peripheral blood. Receptor source: a man between 45 and 60 years old with acute or convalescent COVID-19.

The rearrangement joins TRBV9 to TRBJ2-6; 10 bases agree with TRBD1. From germline, CDR1 is SGDLS and CDR2 YYNGEE. J lost 4 bases, V lost 0 bases, and 7 bases had no gene match. The CDR3 contains 18 residues. The CDR3 nucleotides read TGTGCCAGCAGCGTAGAAGGACAGGGGGGTCCCGGGGCCAACGTCCTGACTTTC. It encodes CASSVEGQGGPGANVLTF.

This chain links TRBV5-4 with TRBJ2-1; D is possibly TRBD2 (6 bases). Germline V gene sequence: CDR1 SGHNT, CDR2 YYREEE (reference sequence). This CDR3 has 12 amino acids. Between the trimmed V and J ends, which lost 2 bases and 7 bases, there was a span of 7 bases. CDR3 sequence: CASSFAGNEQFF. In nucleotides, the CDR3 is TGTGCCAGCAGCTTCGCGGGGAATGAGCAGTTCTTC.